The rows below give T cell receptor beta chains drawn from one sample of a study of CD8 T cells in ankylosing spondylitis. TCRdb recomputed calls from the 5' RACE reads with MiXCR, one row per CDR3 protein. This sample yields approximately 100,000 distinct CDR3 sequences, of which approximately 25% are seen a single time; 9% to 15% belongs to the top ten. The sequencing sample was made of synovial fluid, either unsorted or a sorted T cell fraction (not recorded which). The receptors originated from a male donor with ankylosing spondylitis. The CDR3 runs from the conserved cysteine through the conserved F or W. A D gene is named only where the DNA matches it firmly. Rows give clone size only sometimes, using once, few, many, or a class for an expanded clone.

size	V	J	D	length	DNA	CDR3
many	TRBV25-1	TRBJ1-4	.	14	TGTGCCAGCACTGAGGTGCAGGGGTCTGAAAAACTGTTTTTT	CASTEVQGSEKLFF
.	TRBV6-1	TRBJ1-5	.	12	TGTGCCAGCAGGGGGGGCAATCAGCCCCAGCATTTT	CASRGGNQPQHF
few	TRBV20-1	TRBJ2-5	TRBD2	12	TGCAGTGCTAGTACGGGAGGGGAGACCCAGTACTTC	CSASTGGETQYF
few	TRBV12-3/TRBV12-4	TRBJ2-3	.	13	TGTGCCAGCAGGGCCCCTGGCACAGATACGCAGTATTTT	CASRAPGTDTQYF
few	TRBV5-5	TRBJ2-7	TRBD1	16	TGTGCCAGCAGCCGTCCCGGGACAGGGTTGGGATACGAGCAGTACTTC	CASSRPGTGLGYEQYF
few	TRBV5-1	TRBJ2-1	TRBD2	15	TGCGCCAGCAGCTCCTCAACAGCGGGAGGAGGGGAGCAGTTCTTC	CASSSSTAGGGEQFF
few	TRBV7-6	TRBJ2-2	TRBD2	15	TGTGCCAGCAGCTCTTACGGGGGGGACACCGGGGAGCTGTTTTTT	CASSSYGGDTGELFF
.	TRBV12-3/TRBV12-4	TRBJ2-1	.	15	TGTGCCAGCAGTTTTTCGGTGGGGGGATATGATGAGCAGTTCTTC	CASSFSVGGYDEQFF
few	TRBV5-1	TRBJ2-5	TRBD2	14	TGCGCCAGCAGCCAGACTAGCGGGAGAGAGACCCAGTACTTC	CASSQTSGRETQYF
.	TRBV5-1	TRBJ1-5	.	14	TGCGCCAGCAGCCTAGAGGGTGGCAATCAGCCCCAGCATTTT	CASSLEGGNQPQHF
few	TRBV11-2	TRBJ2-1	.	13	TGTGCCAGCAGCTTAAGACGTTACAATGAGCAGTTCTTC	CASSLRRYNEQFF
.	TRBV28	TRBJ2-2	.	13	TGTGCCAGCACTACAGCGAACACCGGGGAGCTGTTTTTT	CASTTANTGELFF
.	TRBV5-1	TRBJ1-1	.	14	TGCGCCAGCAGCTTGATCACGACGAACACTGAAGCTTTCTTT	CASSLITTNTEAFF
many	TRBV5-1	TRBJ2-3	TRBD2	15	TGCGCCAGCAGAACTAGCGGGTCCAAGGACGATACGCAGTATTTT	CASRTSGSKDDTQYF
few	TRBV10-3	TRBJ2-5	TRBD1	16	TGTGCCATCAGTGAGTCGAGGACAGGGGGCGTCGAGACCCAGTACTTC	CAISESRTGGVETQYF
few	TRBV7-2	TRBJ1-1	.	14	TGTGCCAGCAGCCACGACCGGTCACGGGGGGAAGCTTTCTTT	CASSHDRSRGEAFF
.	TRBV20-1	TRBJ2-1	TRBD2	14	TGCAGTGCTCTCGGACTAGGAGGCTACAATGAGCAGTTCTTC	CSALGLGGYNEQFF
medium-sized	TRBV11-2	TRBJ1-5	TRBD1	14	TGTGCCAGCAGCCAGGACAGGGGCAATCAGCCCCAGCATTTT	CASSQDRGNQPQHF
.	TRBV12-3/TRBV12-4	TRBJ2-1	TRBD1	16	TGTGCCATCCATACCCCCGGGACAGGGGGTCCCAATGAGCAGTTCTTC	CAIHTPGTGGPNEQFF
few	TRBV11-2	TRBJ2-1	.	17	TGTGCCAGCAGCTTAGATTATCGGGAGACCGGGTACAATGAGCAGTTCTTC	CASSLDYRETGYNEQFF
.	TRBV5-6	TRBJ2-7	TRBD2	15	TGTGCCAGCAGCTCTCTAGCGGATTATGAGAGGGAGCAGTACTTC	CASSSLADYEREQYF
few	TRBV6-6	TRBJ2-1	.	12	TGTGCCAGCAGTTACAGGATGGATGAGCAGTTCTTC	CASSYRMDEQFF
few	TRBV5-1	TRBJ2-3	.	16	TGCGCCAGCAGCTTGGAGGGCAGGGGAGGCACAGATACGCAGTATTTT	CASSLEGRGGTDTQYF
few	TRBV12-5	TRBJ1-1	.	13	TGTGCTAGTGGTTTGCGGGGTCCCACTGAAGCTTTCTTT	CASGLRGPTEAFF
.	TRBV7-2	TRBJ2-7	TRBD2	15	TGTGCCAGCAGCTTATGGTCTAGCGGAGTGTACGAGCAGTACTTC	CASSLWSSGVYEQYF
.	TRBV2	TRBJ2-3	.	14	TGTGCCAGCAGTGGAGGTGGAGGGTCAGATACGCAGTATTTT	CASSGGGGSDTQYF
many	TRBV7-2	TRBJ1-1	.	15	TGTGCCAGCAGCTTAGCGATCGGGTCGGCCACTGAAGCTTTCTTT	CASSLAIGSATEAFF
.	TRBV7-2	TRBJ2-2	.	18	TGTGCCAGCAGCTTAGCGGGTATGGACCAGGTCAACACCGGGGAGCTGTTTTTT	CASSLAGMDQVNTGELFF
few	TRBV29-1	TRBJ1-1	.	13	TGCAGCGTTGTTTTAGTAAGGTCCACTGAAGCTTTCTTT	CSVVLVRSTEAFF
many	TRBV20-1	TRBJ1-2	.	13	TGCAGTGCCCCCGCGGCACCATCATATGGCTACACCTTC	CSAPAAPSYGYTF
few	TRBV2	TRBJ1-4	.	14	TGTGCCAGCAGTCCCAGGCTGGATGGGGAAAAACTGTTTTTT	CASSPRLDGEKLFF
once	TRBV4-2	TRBJ1-3	.	16	TGTGCCAGCAGCCAAGGACAGGTCGCCTCTGGAAACACCATATATTTT	CASSQGQVASGNTIYF
many	TRBV7-2	TRBJ2-2	.	13	TGTGCCAGCAGCTCTCAGGGCCTCGGGGAGCTGTTTTTT	CASSSQGLGELFF
.	TRBV12-3/TRBV12-4	TRBJ2-1	.	14	TGTGCCAGCGCGAGGGCAGCGGGTTACAATGAGCAGTTCTTC	CASARAAGYNEQFF
.	TRBV19	TRBJ2-2	TRBD1	13	TGTGCCAGTGGACAGGGGATAGGCGGGGAGCTGTTTTTT	CASGQGIGGELFF
.	TRBV5-5	TRBJ2-5	.	14	TGTGCCAGCAGCCGGGACGGAAACCAAGAGACCCAGTACTTC	CASSRDGNQETQYF